The 28 T cell receptor beta chains below all came from one sample that was sequenced in a study of Graves' ophthalmopathy and Graves' hyperthyroidism. As the template, RNA transcripts were used to amplify TCR beta CDR3 regions. RT-PCR in the first round used HTBI primers; a second-round multiplex PCR followed. TCRdb recomputed calls from the multiplex PCR reads with MiXCR, one row per CDR3 protein. The table includes about 660,000 distinct CDR3 sequences, over 40% detected once. Sequenced sample: peripheral blood. The receptors were gathered from an adult man with Graves' ophthalmopathy.

A note on this clonotype: At one of its ends the junction is not consistent with the germline gene, which may arise from a read error. V gene TRBV10-3 combines with J gene TRBJ2-5, with TRBD2 matching 7 bases. CDR1 and CDR2 from the germline V gene are ENHRY and SYGVKD. The CDR3 spans 14 residues. DNA for the CDR3: TGTGCCAGCAGTTACTCGAGCGGGACGGAGACCCAGTACTTC. Translating gives CASSYSSGTETQYF.

This clonotype was recorded many times. The chain combines TRBV19 with TRBJ2-5; 10 bases line up with TRBD2. There are 16 residues in the CDR3. Per germline, CDR1 LNHDA and CDR2 SQIVND (reference sequence). The J segment lost 5 bases and the V segment lost 4 bases, leaving 10 bases of the junction unmatched. The CDR3 coding sequence is TGTGCCAGTAGTACTTCCGGACTAGCGGCGGGGGAGACCCAGTACTTC. Translation: CASSTSGLAAGETQYF.

The chain links TRBV7-9 to TRBJ1-2; TRBD1 might be the D (5 bases). Germline V gives CDR1 SEHNR, CDR2 FQNEAQ (reference sequence). The V gene lost 4 bases and the J gene lost 2 bases, with 8 bases spanning the gap. The CDR3 runs to 13 residues. This chain's CDR3 is CASSYRRNYGYTF. CDR3 bases: TGTGCCAGCAGCTACAGGAGAAACTATGGCTACACCTTC.

The gene calls are TRBV21-1 and TRBJ1-1; the table calls TRBD1, which could not be checked here. TRBV21-1 constitutes a pseudogene. The CDR3 is 14 residues long. The CDR3 here is CASSSPQTGTEAFF. The CDR3 DNA reads as TGTGCCAGCAGCAGTCCCCAAACAGGGACTGAAGCTTTCTTT.

This clonotype has at least ten counts. The chain has TRBV29-1 and TRBJ2-7; TRBD2 might be the D (6 bases). The CDR3 is made up of 14 amino acids. The germline V and J ends were trimmed by 2 bases and 7 bases, with 18 bases remaining between them. The germline gives CDR1 SQVTM, CDR2 ANQGSEA. The DNA of the CDR3 is TGCAGCGTTGAAAGAGGAGGGTCAGGGTCAGAGCAGTACTTC. Its protein product is CSVERGGSGSEQYF.

In this sample, this clonotype turned up many times. This chain joins TRBV10-3 and TRBJ1-1, with unresolved D. Germline lookup yields CDR1 ENHRY and CDR2 SYGVKD. Deletions cut 3 bases from V and 0 bases from J, with 11 bases between. There are 15 residues in the CDR3. CDR3 bases: TGTGCCATCAGTGATATTGGGGTCCTGAACACTGAAGCTTTCTTT. Its translation: CAISDIGVLNTEAFF.

This clonotype was detected ten times or more. This sequence joins TRBV2 and TRBJ1-3; no reliable D call. This CDR3 spans 14 amino acids. The V and J ends lost 6 bases and 4 bases respectively, with 13 bases between them. Germline V gene lookup returns CDR1 SNHLY and CDR2 FYNNEI. In DNA form, the CDR3 reads TGTGCCAGCAGGCCGGGCGGGTGGGGAAACACCATATATTTT. Translating it yields CASRPGGWGNTIYF.

The chain joins TRBV12-5 to TRBJ2-5; 9 nucleotides agree with TRBD2. Germline V gene lookup returns CDR1 LGHNT and CDR2 FRNRAP. The CDR3 has 14 residues. Germline trimming cut 1 base from V and 5 bases from J; bases unmatched to any gene: 2. The CDR3 DNA follows: TGTGCTAGTGGTTTGGGGAGCGGGAGGGAGACCCAGTACTTC. Protein: CASGLGSGRETQYF.

The chain uses TRBV25-1 and TRBJ2-7, with 11 bases lining up with TRBD2. Germline lookup yields CDR1 MGHDK and CDR2 SYGVNS. The CDR3 runs to 13 residues. Germline trimming cut 6 bases from V and 6 bases from J; bases unmatched to any gene: 4. The CDR3 nucleotides are TGTGCCAGCAGCAGACTAGCGGGAACCGAGCAGTACTTC. This translates into CASSRLAGTEQYF.

This clonotype was counted at least ten times. The genes are TRBV14 and TRBJ1-2, with D unresolved. V lost 5 bases and J 1 base, leaving 14 bases between the germline ends. The CDR3 covers 15 residues. Germline loops: CDR1 SGHDN, CDR2 FVKESK. CDR3 coding DNA: TGTGCCAGCAGCTCCGGGCGTCGGCGTAACTATGGCTACACCTTC. It specifies CASSSGRRRNYGYTF.

Details on this clonotype: Mismatch with germline at one junction end may stem from a read error. The V gene is TRBV4-1, the J gene TRBJ1-5; 10 positions agree with TRBD1. Germline V gives CDR1 MGHRA, CDR2 YSYEKL. The CDR3 covers 16 residues. The CDR3 sequence is CASSQDAGQGWQPQHF. The CDR3 DNA is TGTGCCAGCAGCCAAGATGCGGGACAGGGGTGGCAGCCCCAGCATTTT.

The chain links TRBV29-1 to TRBJ2-5; no clear D. V gave up 6 bases and J gave up 5 bases, with 13 bases separating them. CDR1 is SQVTM and CDR2 is ANQGSEA in the germline V gene. The CDR3 runs 12 residues. The CDR3 sequence is CSVHILAETQYF. The CDR3, as DNA: TGCAGCGTCCACATCCTCGCCGAGACCCAGTACTTC.

Written as DNA, the CDR3 is TGTGCCAGCAGCCAAGAATTAGGCGGGGGCCTCACCTACGAGCAGTACTTC. It codes for CASSQELGGGLTYEQYF. The rearrangement joins TRBV4-2 to TRBJ2-7, with D perhaps matching TRBD2 (7 bases). The CDR3 length is 17 residues. Trimming pared 0 bases from V and 2 bases from J, leaving 17 bases between. CDR1 is LGHNA, CDR2 YNFKEQ, per germline.

This clonotype was counted at least ten times. This rearrangement joins TRBV6-6 to TRBJ1-4; tentatively, D is TRBD1 (6 bases). Trimming removed 4 bases at V and 5 bases at J, with 8 bases between. The CDR3 contains 13 residues. Germline V gene data show CDR1 as MNHNY and CDR2 as SVGAGI (reference sequence). The CDR3 reads CASSSRGNEKLFF. The DNA of the CDR3 is TGTGCCAGCAGTTCCAGGGGAAATGAAAAACTGTTTTTT.

CDR3 protein: CASSYRPAGVETQYF. In DNA, the CDR3 is TGTGCCAGCAGTTACCGCCCCGCCGGGGTAGAGACCCAGTACTTC. The J gene is TRBJ2-5, the V gene TRBV6-5; D perhaps matches TRBD2 (5 bases). CDR3 size: 15 residues. From germline, CDR1 is MNHEY and CDR2 SVGAGI. The V end lost 2 bases, the J end lost 4 bases, and 14 bases lay between the germline ends.

The genes are TRBV10-3 and TRBJ2-3; the match to TRBD2 covers 8 bases. Germline V gene sequence: CDR1 ENHRY, CDR2 SYGVKD. The trim removed 0 bases at V and 4 bases at J, leaving 6 bases unmatched. The CDR3 consists of 16 residues. CDR3 bases: TGTGCCATCAGTGAGTCGAGCGGGAGATCGCCAGATACGCAGTATTTT. Its protein is CAISESSGRSPDTQYF.

This chain connects TRBV12-3 or TRBV12-4 to TRBJ1-6, with a possible D match to TRBD1 (5 bases). Trimming took 4 bases from V and 2 from J, leaving 9 bases between them. The CDR3 consists of 15 residues. The CDR3 sequence is CASSYRDPYNSPLHF. The CDR3 DNA reads TGTGCCAGCAGTTACCGGGACCCCTATAATTCACCCCTCCACTTT.

The chain carries TRBV19 and TRBJ1-5; 8 bases align to TRBD1. The CDR3 has 16 residues. The J segment lost 2 bases and the V segment lost 8 bases, leaving 11 bases of the junction unmatched. CDR1 and CDR2 from the germline V gene are LNHDA and SQIVND (reference sequence). Written as DNA, the CDR3 is TGTGCCAGTTTCGCCCAGGGGGCGAGGGGCAATCAGCCCCAGCATTTT. It is translated as CASFAQGARGNQPQHF.

J is TRBJ2-7 and V is TRBV11-2, with a possible D match to TRBD2 (5 bases). The CDR3 runs to 14 residues. V was trimmed by 7 bases and J by 3 bases, leaving 16 bases between them. Germline V gene data show CDR1 as SGHAT and CDR2 as FQNNGV. For the CDR3, the DNA is TGTGCCAGCAACATGGACCCGGGGAGCTACGAGCAGTACTTC. This translates into CASNMDPGSYEQYF.

The rearrangement links TRBV12-3 or TRBV12-4 to TRBJ2-7, with unresolved D. The germline V and J ends were trimmed by 3 bases and 3 bases, with 9 bases remaining between them. The CDR3 consists of 13 residues. The CDR3 is CASSFRAVYEQYF. The CDR3 DNA reads TGTGCCAGCAGTTTCCGGGCAGTCTACGAGCAGTACTTC.

The CDR3 DNA follows: TGTGCCAGCAGCTTAGCTGTGGGGGGGCTAGCGAGTACAGATACGCAGTATTTT. Translated, it gives CASSLAVGGLASTDTQYF. The V and J genes are TRBV7-2 and TRBJ2-3; a possible D gene is TRBD2 (7 bases). The germline V and J ends were trimmed by 0 bases and 3 bases, with 19 bases remaining between them. Germline CDR1 and CDR2: SGHTA and FQGNSA. The CDR3 has 18 residues.

This clonotype was seen a few times. The chain combines TRBV4-1 with TRBJ1-5; D is ambiguous. V lost 0 bases and J 4 bases, leaving 4 bases between the germline ends. The CDR3 has 13 amino acids. Germline lookup yields CDR1 MGHRA and CDR2 YSYEKL. CDR3 protein: CASSQDPNQPQHF. The CDR3 region has the DNA TGCGCCAGCAGCCAAGATCCGAATCAGCCCCAGCATTTT.

This chain links TRBV25-1 with TRBJ2-5; 7 bases match TRBD2. CDR1 and CDR2 from the germline V gene are MGHDK and SYGVNS. Trimming removed 10 bases from V and 4 bases from J; junction bases left unmatched: 12. The CDR3 runs to 14 residues. The CDR3 DNA sequence: TGTGCCACCCGCGGGACTACCAAATCAGAGACCCAGTACTTC. As protein: CATRGTTKSETQYF.

Regarding this clonotype: This may come from a read error, since a much larger clone is one base off. The chain couples TRBV25-1 to TRBJ1-1, with 8 bases fitting TRBD1. This CDR3 comprises 13 residues. After removal of 8 bases from V and 5 bases from J, the junction contained 7 bases not matched to a gene. Germline V gives CDR1 MGHDK, CDR2 SYGVNS. The DNA for the CDR3 is TGTGCCAGCGGGCACAGGGGGGTGACTGAAGCTTTCTTT. This encodes CASGHRGVTEAFF. The full variable domain, with the rest looked up from reference TRBV25-1 and TRBJ1-1, is EADIYQTPRYLVIGTGKKITLECSQTMGHDKMYWYQQDPGMELHLIHYSYGVNSTEKGDLSSESTVSRIRTEHFPLTLESARPSHTSQYLCASGHRGVTEAFFGQGTRLTVV.

Details on this clonotype: A read error may produce the germline difference seen at one junction end. This chain joins TRBV2 and TRBJ1-5; D call uncertain. This CDR3 comprises 14 residues. Per the germline V gene, CDR1 is SNHLY and CDR2 is FYNNEI. The CDR3 nucleotides read TGTGCCAGCAGTGGAAGTATTAACAATCAGCCCCAACATTTT. Its protein is CASSGSINNQPQHF.

At least ten counts were recorded for this clonotype. The rearrangement uses TRBV5-1 and TRBJ2-7; D not resolved. Trimming took 0 bases from V and 6 from J, leaving 10 bases between them. The CDR3 runs 13 residues. Germline V lookup: CDR1 SGHRS, CDR2 YFSETQ. DNA for the CDR3: TGCGCCAGCAGCTTGGTGGTCGGGCCCGAGCAGTACTTC. Amino acids: CASSLVVGPEQYF.

Many counts were recorded for this clonotype. The genes are TRBV6-6 and TRBJ1-1; no definite D call. There are 14 residues in the CDR3. V was pared by 2 bases and J by 1 base, with 8 bases between. Germline loops: CDR1 MNHNY, CDR2 SVGAGI (reference sequence). The CDR3, as DNA: TGTGCCAGCAGTTACAAGGGCCCGAACACTGAAGCTTTCTTT. It yields the protein CASSYKGPNTEAFF.

This clonotype showed up just a few times. J is TRBJ2-5 and V is TRBV10-3; possibly TRBD2 for D (6 bases). CDR3 length: 14 residues. Germline V CDR1 and CDR2: ENHRY, SYGVKD. V shed 10 bases and J shed 5 bases, with 20 bases lying between them. CDR3 loop: CASSGPRHTETQYF. CDR3 nucleotides: TGTGCCAGCAGCGGGCCGCGACATACGGAGACCCAGTACTTC.